This TCR beta chain emerged from a study of blood T cell repertoires in COVID-19. Per the original methods: For nucleated cells, counts were estimated from reference gene primer amplification. Repertoires were generated with immunoSEQ multiplex PCR, while TCRdb's copy carries only in-frame clones and drops some. That table supplies the V and J calls and clone size; D and trimming were determined from the DNA. The data contain roughly 160,000 clones, approximately 86% of them singletons. The length of the CDR3 is 13 residues. CDR1 SGHNT and CDR2 YYREEE come from the germline V gene (reference sequence). V was pared by 7 bases and J by 3 bases, with 12 bases between.

The clonotype originates from a man aged 55 to 69 with acute or convalescent COVID-19. The sequencing input was peripheral blood. The rearrangement joins TRBV5-4 to TRBJ2-3; D is perhaps TRBD1 (5 bases). DNA for the CDR3: TGTGCCAGCGGGGCCCCGGAGACAGATACGCAGTATTTT. Its protein product is CASGAPETDTQYF.